This T cell receptor beta chain was identified during a study of human T cells and chemical hapten exposure. Study background: The scalp of each patient received a weekly diphenylcyclopropenone dose for the full roughly 24-week study. Patch tests applied 0.01% DPC to the upper back and were scored after 6 days. Alopecia areata, totalis or universalis affected patients who were mostly female.

Authors' analysis steps: Samples ranged from roughly 20,000 to 750,000 TCRs, with a median of roughly 93,000. One entry per CDR3 protein results from TCRdb running MiXCR on the RACE reads. These V and J calls originate from TCRdb's pipeline instead of the authors' own analysis. This table holds 240,000 or so distinct CDR3 sequences, approximately 8.6% found once. The V gene's germline CDR1 is KGHSH and CDR2 LQKENI. The CDR3 is made up of 15 amino acids. Trimming took 4 bases from V and 6 from J, leaving 18 bases between them. Time point here: pre-sensitization, week 0. Treatment in this sample: therapeutic diphenylcyclopropenone sensitization with weekly scalp DPC.

This receptor was obtained from a woman aged 40 to 50 with alopecia areata. Some clones in this sample may be carry-over from other donors' samples. The material was whole blood, obtained in connection with sensitization to the hapten diphenylcyclopropenone (DPC). V and J are TRBV18 and TRBJ1-1; perhaps TRBD1 as D (6 bases). The CDR3 loop reads CASSQFNRETAEAFF. In nucleotides, the CDR3 is TGTGCCAGCTCACAGTTCAACAGGGAGACCGCTGAAGCTTTCTTT.